Below are 14 T cell receptor beta chains sequenced from a single sample in a study of Ad26.COV2.S vaccination and SARS-CoV-2 variants. Treatment given: approximately 18 received Ad26.COV2.S at low or high dose, single or two shots; roughly five received placebo; per-sample allocation not given. Sampling took place 63 days after the first vaccine or placebo injection. Method: immunoSEQ multiplex PCR; TCRdb's copy keeps in-frame clones and lacks some. The table shows fewer than 400,000 clones, with 90% occurring only once. Sequenced here: peripheral blood, sampled in a trial of Ad26.COV2.S vaccine versus placebo. These receptors were taken from a person between 18 and 65 years old who received the Ad26.COV2.S COVID-19 vaccine or a placebo.

The J gene is TRBJ2-3, the V gene TRBV5-1; perhaps TRBD2 as D (5 bases). The CDR3 is 15 amino acids. The V end was cut by 2 bases, the J end by 0 bases, with 10 bases between. Germline V gene lookup returns CDR1 SGHRS and CDR2 YFSETQ. The CDR3 is CASSLRTSSTDTQYF. DNA for the CDR3: TGCGCCAGCAGCTTAAGGACTTCTAGCACAGATACGCAGTATTTT.

The V and J genes are TRBV11-3 and TRBJ1-1; D is ambiguous. CDR3 length: 12 amino acids. The V gene lost 5 bases and the J gene lost 2 bases, with 6 bases spanning the gap. Germline V gene sequence: CDR1 SGHNT, CDR2 YENEEA. CDR3 region: CASSRDNTEAFF. CDR3 in DNA: TGTGCCAGCAGCCGTGACAACACTGAAGCTTTCTTT.

This CDR3 reads CASSLRYSGTGWEKLFF. CDR3 bases: TGCGCCAGCAGCCTGAGATATTCGGGGACAGGCTGGGAAAAACTGTTTTTT. The genes are TRBV5-1 and TRBJ1-4, with TRBD1 matching 8 bases. The germline V gene encodes CDR1 SGHRS and CDR2 YFSETQ. The CDR3 contains 17 residues. V lost 4 bases, J lost 8 bases, and 16 bases stayed unmatched.

The chain combines TRBV7-9 with TRBJ1-1; no reliable D call. This CDR3 has 14 residues. Deletions cut 3 bases from V and 2 bases from J, with 10 bases between. CDR1 SEHNR and CDR2 FQNEAQ come from the germline V gene (reference sequence). Here the CDR3 reads CASSFRGINTEAFF. The CDR3 nucleotides are TGTGCCAGCAGCTTTCGCGGTATCAACACTGAAGCTTTCTTT.

This chain links TRBV11-2 with TRBJ2-1, with 7 bases matching TRBD1. The junction had 10 bases not matched to a gene; V was cut back by 5 bases and J by 3 bases. CDR1 and CDR2 from the germline V gene are SGHAT and FQNNGV. CDR3 length equals 16 residues. CDR3 residues: CASSPRGQFYYNEQFF. As DNA, the CDR3 is TGTGCCAGCAGCCCGAGGGGACAGTTCTACTACAATGAGCAGTTCTTC.

Comment on this clone: Within the sample, other DNA sequences also encode this same CDR3. CDR3 in DNA: TGTGCCAGCAGCCAAGCGTACAATGAGCAGTTCTTC. Encoded protein: CASSQAYNEQFF. V and J are TRBV3-1 (or the pseudogene TRBV3-2) and TRBJ2-1, with D uncertain. With 1 base removed from V and 4 bases from J, the gap between germline ends came to 2 bases. The CDR3 totals 12 residues. Germline values: CDR1 LGHDT, CDR2 YNNKEL (reference sequence).

This chain uses TRBV6-5 with TRBJ2-7; 12 bases are shared with TRBD1. J lost 3 bases, V lost 6 bases, and 6 bases had no gene match. Germline CDR1 reads MNHEY; CDR2 reads SVGAGI. This CDR3 is built from 15 residues. CDR3 sequence reads: CASRPGTGGDYEQYV. The CDR3 region has the DNA TGTGCCAGCAGACCCGGGACAGGGGGCGACTACGAGCAGTACGTC.

This chain uses TRBV19 with TRBJ1-6; D remains ambiguous. CDR1 and CDR2 from the germline V gene are LNHDA and SQIVND (reference sequence). This CDR3 contains 13 residues. V lost 0 bases, J lost 7 bases, and 4 bases lay in between. CDR3 in DNA: TGTGCCAGTAGTATAGATTGGAATTCACCCCTCCACTTT. This encodes CASSIDWNSPLHF.

This chain connects TRBV4-2 to TRBJ1-3; the D is unclear. The length of the CDR3 is 13 residues. The germline CDR1 and CDR2 sequences are LGHNA and YNFKEQ. V lost 0 bases and J 2 bases, leaving 2 bases between the germline ends. Here the CDR3 reads CASSQDTGNTIYF. CDR3 nucleotide sequence: TGTGCCAGCAGCCAAGATACTGGAAACACCATATATTTT.

CDR3 region: CASSLGSGGQYQETQYF. The CDR3 DNA sequence: TGTGCCAGCAGCTTAGGGTCAGGGGGCCAGTACCAAGAGACCCAGTACTTC. V usage is TRBV5-8 and J usage is TRBJ2-5; 8 nucleotides agree with TRBD1. The CDR3 extends over 17 amino acids. The germline gives CDR1 SGHTS, CDR2 YDEGEE. The trim removed 2 bases at V and 0 bases at J, leaving 9 bases unmatched.

V usage is TRBV10-3 and J usage is TRBJ2-6; 8 bases map to TRBD1. J lost 7 bases, V lost 4 bases, and 15 bases had no gene match. This CDR3 is built from 18 residues. CDR1 and CDR2 from the germline V gene are ENHRY and SYGVKD. The CDR3 region has the DNA TGTGCCATCAGTGTATCACAGGGGGTTTCTCTGGGAGCCAACGTCCTGACTTTC. Residues: CAISVSQGVSLGANVLTF.

The chain has TRBV6-2 or TRBV6-3 and TRBJ1-6; 7 bases line up with TRBD1. In germline, CDR1 is MNHEY, CDR2 SVGEGT. Trimming took 6 bases from V and 10 from J; bases not matched to a gene: 12. This CDR3 has 15 residues. CDR3 DNA sequence: TGTGCCAGCAGCCCGCCCTCAGGGGGATACTCACCCCTCCACTTT. This codes for CASSPPSGGYSPLHF.

This sequence joins TRBV7-2 and TRBJ2-6; possibly TRBD1 for D (6 bases). Trimming removed 5 bases at V and 0 bases at J, with 14 bases between. The CDR3 contains 17 residues. Germline V gives CDR1 SGHTA, CDR2 FQGNSA. CDR3 sequence: CASSQQGFGSGANVLTF. CDR3 DNA: TGTGCCAGCAGCCAACAGGGTTTTGGCTCTGGGGCCAACGTCCTGACTTTC. The whole variable domain, filled in from reference TRBV7-2 and TRBJ2-6, reads GAGVSQSPSNKVTEKGKDVELRCDPISGHTALYWYRQSLGQGLEFLIYFQGNSAPDKSGLPSDRFSAERTGGSVSTLTIQRTQQEDSAVYLCASSQQGFGSGANVLTFGAGSRLTVL.

The V call is TRBV5-1, the J call TRBJ2-1, with D perhaps TRBD1 or TRBD2 (5 bases each). This CDR3 has 12 amino acids. CDR1 is SGHRS and CDR2 is YFSETQ in the germline V gene. Trimming left V 5 bases short and J 7 bases short, with 10 bases between. CDR3 protein: CASRQWGNEQFF. DNA for the CDR3: TGCGCCAGCAGACAATGGGGGAATGAGCAGTTCTTC.